This T cell receptor beta chain was obtained from a study of cytomegalovirus exposure and HLA in healthy donors. A multiplex PCR was run with 60 Vbeta primers and 13 Jbeta primers. The table came from immunoSEQ multiplex PCR; TCRdb's copy has only in-frame clones and leaves some out. The repertoire consists of 110,000 to 150,000 clones, with more than 70% occurring once and the leading ten covering roughly 1.8%. Study-level results: In a later analysis, TCR beta V- and J-gene trimming showed a link to a missense DCLRE1C variant.

Germline-derived CDR1 and CDR2 are GTSNPN and SVGIG (reference sequence). Trimming removed 5 bases from V and 0 bases from J, with 11 bases in between. This CDR3 spans 15 amino acids. A word on this clone: Its specificity is not known.

This TCR was recovered from a woman between 35 and 50 years old in good health and CMV-seronegative. V usage is TRBV30 and J usage is TRBJ2-6; maybe TRBD1 (6 bases). Input material: PBMCs. The CDR3 coding sequence is TGTGCCTGGGACAGGTTTCTCTCTGGGGCCAACGTCCTGACTTTC. It yields the protein CAWDRFLSGANVLTF.